These T cell receptor beta chains were read from a single sample in a study of T cell repertoires in cytomegalovirus infection. MiXCR, run by TCRdb on the reads, gives a single entry per CDR3 protein. Of 250,000 to 300,000 distinct CDR3 sequences detected, over 15% appear once; the ten largest clones hold roughly half. The sample consisted of CD8+ T cells from PBMCs. The source is a human donor in good health (CMV status not recorded). Some clones in this sample may be carry-over from other donors' samples. Each CDR3 is given with its conserved first and last residue. A D gene is named only where the DNA matches it firmly. A row's size may be missing; if present it is once, few, many or a size class.

TRBV5-1,many,-,TRBJ2-5,TGCGCCAGCAGCTTGGAAGCGGAGACCCAGTACTTC,CASSLEAETQYF
TRBV11-2,-,-,TRBJ2-7,TGTGCCAGCAGCTTTGCCGGGAGACCCGGGGGTCCCTACGAGCAGTACTTC,CASSFAGRPGGPYEQYF
TRBV13,few,-,TRBJ2-3,TGTGCCAGCAGCTTAGGGGGGAAGACAGTCGGCCACACAGATACGCAGTATTTT,CASSLGGKTVGHTDTQYF
TRBV7-9,many,TRBD1,TRBJ1-2,TGTGCCAGCAGCTTGGGGACAGGGGGCTACACCTTC,CASSLGTGGYTF
TRBV28,-,-,TRBJ2-1,TGTGCCAGCAGTTTTCTGACAGGAATAAACAATGAGCAGTTCTTC,CASSFLTGINNEQFF
TRBV12-3/TRBV12-4,-,-,TRBJ1-3,TGTGCCAGCAGTTTAACAAGAAGGGGAAACACCATATATTTT,CASSLTRRGNTIYF
TRBV7-6,many,TRBD1,TRBJ2-7,TGTGCCAGCAGCCCGCGGGGGACAGGGGAGATTTGGCAGTACTTC,CASSPRGTGEIWQYF
TRBV7-4,once,-,TRBJ2-5,TGTGCCAGCAGCAGGGGGGGGGAGACCCAGTACTTC,CASSRGGETQYF
TRBV4-3,few,-,TRBJ2-7,TGCGCCAGCAGCCAAGACCTTACAGGGCCCTACGAGCAGTACTTC,CASSQDLTGPYEQYF
TRBV5-6,many,-,TRBJ1-2,TGTGCCAGCAGCCCGGGTAATGGGGGCGTGTATGGCTACACCTTC,CASSPGNGGVYGYTF
TRBV7-6,many,-,TRBJ2-1,TGTGCCAGCAGCTTAGGCCCCGCGGAGGTTAATGAGCAGTTCTTC,CASSLGPAEVNEQFF
TRBV28,-,TRBD1,TRBJ1-2,TGTGCCAGCACCAGACAGGGTGGACACTATGGCTACACCTTC,CASTRQGGHYGYTF
TRBV12-3/TRBV12-4,-,-,TRBJ2-3,TGTGCCAGCAGTGGAACAGGGAGTGGAGATACGCAGTATTTT,CASSGTGSGDTQYF
TRBV19,-,-,TRBJ1-1,TGTGCCAGTAGTATAGGGGGCAGGGCGAACACTGAAGCTTTCTTT,CASSIGGRANTEAFF
TRBV5-1,-,-,TRBJ1-2,TGCGCCAGCAGCTCGGGCGAGGGCGACTACACCTTC,CASSSGEGDYTF
TRBV6-5,few,TRBD1,TRBJ2-1,TGTGCCAGCAGTCCGGACAGGGTTCTCTACAATGAGCAGTTCTTC,CASSPDRVLYNEQFF
TRBV5-1,-,TRBD1,TRBJ1-4,TGCGCCAGCAGCCATCGGCAGGGGGTGGATAATGAAAAACTGTTTTTT,CASSHRQGVDNEKLFF
TRBV7-2,many,-,TRBJ2-1,TGTGCCAGCAGCTTAACGAGAATAGGACACCGAGACAATGAGCAGTTCTTC,CASSLTRIGHRDNEQFF
TRBV6-5,-,-,TRBJ1-2,TGTGCCAGCAGTTACGGTGGGGGGCAGGGCGGCTACACCTTC,CASSYGGGQGGYTF
TRBV5-6,-,-,TRBJ2-3,TGTGCCAGCAGCTCCGGGGGCGACTGGATCACAGATACGCAGTATTTT,CASSSGGDWITDTQYF
TRBV7-8,many,-,TRBJ2-7,TGTGCCAGCAGCTTAGAAGGGGGGCTGCACGAGCAGTACTTC,CASSLEGGLHEQYF
TRBV7-9,many,TRBD2,TRBJ2-1,TGTGCCAGCAGCCCTTGGACTAGCGGGGTTGGGAATGAGCAGTTCTTC,CASSPWTSGVGNEQFF
TRBV29-1,-,-,TRBJ2-7,TGCAGCGTTGAAGAGGATGCCTACGAGCAGTACTTC,CSVEEDAYEQYF
TRBV7-8,many,TRBD1,TRBJ1-6,TGTGCCAGCAGCGCCGAGACAGGGCAGCCCCTCCACTTT,CASSAETGQPLHF
TRBV6-2/TRBV6-3,-,-,TRBJ1-5,TGTGCCAGCAGTACCACTTTCGCCATGGGGGGCAATCAGCCCCAGCATTTT,CASSTTFAMGGNQPQHF
TRBV4-1,few,TRBD1,TRBJ1-1,TGCGCCAGCAGCCAACCCTTGGACAGGTTGAACACTGAAGCTTTCTTT,CASSQPLDRLNTEAFF
TRBV6-1,many,-,TRBJ1-1,TGTGCCAGCAGCCCTTTTGAGGGGTTGATTCGTGAAGCTTTCTTT,CASSPFEGLIREAFF
TRBV7-9,many,TRBD1,TRBJ2-4,TGTGCCAGCAGCCCTCAGGGGGAAAATCAGTACTTC,CASSPQGENQYF
TRBV12-3/TRBV12-4,-,-,TRBJ2-7,TGTGCCAGCAGTTTGGTGGGGGGGCCGGGGGAGCAGTACTTC,CASSLVGGPGEQYF
TRBV4-1,many,TRBD1,TRBJ2-1,TGCGCCAGCAGCCAAGTTGGGGTGACAGGGCAGATGAACAATGAGCAGTTCTTC,CASSQVGVTGQMNNEQFF
TRBV5-1,-,TRBD2,TRBJ2-7,TGCGCCAGCAGCACCTTAGGGACTAGCAAATACGAGCAGTACTTC,CASSTLGTSKYEQYF
TRBV11-2,few,TRBD1,TRBJ2-7,TGTGCCAGTACCCGGGGGACAGGGCAATTAATGGAGCAGTACTTC,CASTRGTGQLMEQYF
TRBV19,-,-,TRBJ1-2,TGTGCCACCCCCTCCCCGGGGAATGGCTACACCTTC,CATPSPGNGYTF
TRBV5-1,few,-,TRBJ1-1,TGCGCCAGCGAGGGGCCTGAAAATGAAGCTTTCTTT,CASEGPENEAFF
TRBV20-1,few,TRBD2,TRBJ2-2,TGCAGTGCTAGAGATCCCGGACTAGCGGGGGCCTACACCGGGGAGCTGTTTTTT,CSARDPGLAGAYTGELFF
TRBV27,few,TRBD2,TRBJ2-1,TGTGCCAGCAGTTTAGCGGGGGGATACTACAATGAGCAGTTCTTC,CASSLAGGYYNEQFF
TRBV7-6,many,-,TRBJ1-3,TGTGCCAGCAGCCCCCATGAGGGAAACACCATATATTTT,CASSPHEGNTIYF
TRBV9,few,-,TRBJ2-3,TGTGCCAGCAGCCCCCGACAGGGAGGGAGAATCACAGATACGCAGTATTTT,CASSPRQGGRITDTQYF
TRBV6-1,-,-,TRBJ1-1,TGTGCCATTGAAGTAGGTACAGGGATGACCACTGAAGCTTTCTTT,CAIEVGTGMTTEAFF
TRBV14,many,-,TRBJ2-1,TGTGCCAGCAGCCAAGTTCCAGGGATCGAGCAGTTCTTC,CASSQVPGIEQFF
TRBV3-1,many,-,TRBJ1-4,TGTGCCAGCAGCCCCGAGGGGGAGCGGAATGAAAAACTGTTTTTT,CASSPEGERNEKLFF
TRBV20-1,few,-,TRBJ2-3,TGCAGTGCCGCGTGGGGAAGCACAGATACGCAGTATTTT,CSAAWGSTDTQYF
TRBV19,many,-,TRBJ2-1,TGTGCCAGTAGTACGGAGAGCTCCTACAATGAGCAGTTCTTC,CASSTESSYNEQFF
TRBV6-5,-,TRBD1,TRBJ1-6,TGTGCCAGCCGACAGGGAATAAATTCACCCCTCCACTTT,CASRQGINSPLHF
TRBV12-3/TRBV12-4,-,-,TRBJ1-1,TGTGCCACTCAGGCGGGTCTACCCGAAGCTTTCTTT,CATQAGLPEAFF
TRBV11-2,-,-,TRBJ2-7,TGTGCCAGCAGCTTGATGACAGCACCATCCTACGAGCAGTACTTC,CASSLMTAPSYEQYF
TRBV27,-,-,TRBJ2-5,TGTGCCAGCAGTTTATTAGGCGGGACACAAGAGACCCAGTACTTC,CASSLLGGTQETQYF
TRBV7-6,few,-,TRBJ1-2,TGTGCCAGCAGCTTAGCACGTACAGGGACCGCGAGACCCCCTAACTATGGCTACACCTTC,CASSLARTGTARPPNYGYTF